This T cell receptor beta chain is drawn from a study of cytomegalovirus exposure and HLA in healthy donors. Assay used: immunoSEQ multiplex PCR; TCRdb lists only in-frame clones, some missing. In the table there are tens of thousands of clones, nearly 95% of which are singletons. This TCR came from a woman under 30 in good health and CMV-seronegative. Sequencing was performed on PBMCs.

DNA of the CDR3: TGTGCCAGCAGTTCGCGACCGACTCGGAGTGAAAAACTGTTTTTT. Its protein is CASSSRPTRSEKLFF. The chain links TRBV27 to TRBJ1-4; D remains ambiguous. V was trimmed by 4 bases and J by 7 bases, leaving 16 bases between them. The CDR3 runs to 15 residues. CDR1 is MNHEY, CDR2 SMNVEV, per germline (reference sequence).